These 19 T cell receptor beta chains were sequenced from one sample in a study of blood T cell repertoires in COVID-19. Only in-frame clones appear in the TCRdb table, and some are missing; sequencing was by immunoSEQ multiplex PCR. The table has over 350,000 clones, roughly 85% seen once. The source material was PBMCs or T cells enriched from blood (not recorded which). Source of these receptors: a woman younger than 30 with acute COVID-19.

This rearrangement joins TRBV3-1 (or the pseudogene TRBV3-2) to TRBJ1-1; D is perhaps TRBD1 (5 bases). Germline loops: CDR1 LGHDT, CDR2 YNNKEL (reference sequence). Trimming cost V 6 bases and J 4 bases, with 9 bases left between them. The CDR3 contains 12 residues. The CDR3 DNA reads TGTGCCAGCAGAACAGGCGTCACTGAAGCTTTCTTT. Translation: CASRTGVTEAFF.

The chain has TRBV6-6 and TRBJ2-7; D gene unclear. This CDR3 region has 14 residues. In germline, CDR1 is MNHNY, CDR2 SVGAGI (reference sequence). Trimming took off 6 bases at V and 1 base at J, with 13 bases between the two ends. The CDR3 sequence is CASSPAGSSYEQYF. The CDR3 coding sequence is TGTGCCAGCAGCCCCGCCGGTTCTTCCTACGAGCAGTACTTC.

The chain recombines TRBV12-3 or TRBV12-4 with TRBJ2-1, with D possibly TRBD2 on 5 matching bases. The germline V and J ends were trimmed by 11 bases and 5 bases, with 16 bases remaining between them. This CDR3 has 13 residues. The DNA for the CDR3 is TGTGCCTCGTTCAGCGGAGATAACAATGAGCAGTTCTTC. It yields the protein CASFSGDNNEQFF.

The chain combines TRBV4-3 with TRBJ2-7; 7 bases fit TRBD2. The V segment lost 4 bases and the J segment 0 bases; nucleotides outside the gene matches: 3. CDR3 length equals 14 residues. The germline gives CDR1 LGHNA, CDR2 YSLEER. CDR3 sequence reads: CASSPWEGSYEQYF. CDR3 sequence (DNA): TGCGCCAGCAGCCCATGGGAGGGCTCCTACGAGCAGTACTTC.

The CDR3 spells CASSRDSNYGYTF. The CDR3 nucleotides are TGTGCCAGCAGCCGGGACAGTAACTATGGCTACACCTTC. The V and J genes are TRBV6-5 and TRBJ1-2, with 7 bases fitting TRBD1. V lost 6 bases to trimming and J lost 1 base; unmatched junction nucleotides: 2. CDR3 length: 13 residues. CDR1 and CDR2 from the germline V gene are MNHEY and SVGAGI.

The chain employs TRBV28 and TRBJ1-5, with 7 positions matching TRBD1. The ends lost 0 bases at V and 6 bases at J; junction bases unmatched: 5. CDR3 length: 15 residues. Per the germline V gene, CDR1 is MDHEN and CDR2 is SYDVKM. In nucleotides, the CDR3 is TGTGCCAGCAGTTTATGGGGGGCAGGGGGTCAGCCCCAGCATTTT. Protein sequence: CASSLWGAGGQPQHF.

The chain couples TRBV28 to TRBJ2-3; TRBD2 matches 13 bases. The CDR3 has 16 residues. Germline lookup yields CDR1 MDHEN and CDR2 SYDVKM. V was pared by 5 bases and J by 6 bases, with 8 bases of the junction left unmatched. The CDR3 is CASSIGLAGVLDTQYF. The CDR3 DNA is TGTGCCAGCAGTATCGGACTAGCGGGGGTACTGGATACGCAGTATTTT. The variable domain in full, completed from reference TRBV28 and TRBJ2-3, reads DVKVTQSSRYLVKRTGEKVFLECVQDMDHENMFWYRQDPGLGLRLIYFSYDVKMKEKGDIPEGYSVSREKKERFSLILESASTNQTSMYLCASSIGLAGVLDTQYFGPGTRLTVL.

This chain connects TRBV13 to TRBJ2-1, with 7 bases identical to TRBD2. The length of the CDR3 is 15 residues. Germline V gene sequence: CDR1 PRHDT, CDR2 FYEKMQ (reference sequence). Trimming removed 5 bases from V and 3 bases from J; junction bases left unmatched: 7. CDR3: CASSTWGGGYNEQFF. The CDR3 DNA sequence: TGTGCCAGCAGCACATGGGGGGGTGGCTACAATGAGCAGTTCTTC.

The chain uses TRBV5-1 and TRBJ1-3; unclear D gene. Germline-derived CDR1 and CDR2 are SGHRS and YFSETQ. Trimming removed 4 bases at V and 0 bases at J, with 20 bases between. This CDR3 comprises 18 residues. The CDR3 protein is CASSQERAQRFSGNTIYF. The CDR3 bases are TGCGCCAGCAGCCAGGAGAGGGCCCAGAGATTCTCTGGAAACACCATATATTTT.

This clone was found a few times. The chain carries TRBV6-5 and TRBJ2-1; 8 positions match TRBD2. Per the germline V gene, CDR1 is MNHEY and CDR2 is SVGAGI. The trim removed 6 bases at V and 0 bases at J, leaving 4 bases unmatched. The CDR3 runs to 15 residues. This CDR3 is CASRSSGSSYNEQFF. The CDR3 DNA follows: TGTGCCAGCAGAAGCAGCGGGAGCTCCTACAATGAGCAGTTCTTC.

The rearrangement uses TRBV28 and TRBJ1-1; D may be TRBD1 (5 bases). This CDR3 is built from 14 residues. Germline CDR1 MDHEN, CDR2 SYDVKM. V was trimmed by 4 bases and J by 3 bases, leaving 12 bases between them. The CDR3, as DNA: TGTGCCAGCAGTTCTCCGGGGGTAGACACTGAAGCTTTCTTT. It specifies CASSSPGVDTEAFF.

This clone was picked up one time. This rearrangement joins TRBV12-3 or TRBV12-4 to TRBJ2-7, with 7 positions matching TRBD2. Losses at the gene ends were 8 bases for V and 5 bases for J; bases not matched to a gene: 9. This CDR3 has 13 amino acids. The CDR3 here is CASWRGGTNEQYF. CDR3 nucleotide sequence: TGTGCCAGCTGGCGGGGCGGGACTAACGAGCAGTACTTC.

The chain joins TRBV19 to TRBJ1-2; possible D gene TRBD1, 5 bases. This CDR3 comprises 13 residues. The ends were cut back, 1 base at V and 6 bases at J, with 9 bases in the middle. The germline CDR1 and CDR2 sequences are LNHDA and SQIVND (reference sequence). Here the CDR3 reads CASSIAGADGYTF. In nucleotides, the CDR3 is TGTGCCAGTAGTATAGCTGGGGCGGATGGCTACACCTTC.

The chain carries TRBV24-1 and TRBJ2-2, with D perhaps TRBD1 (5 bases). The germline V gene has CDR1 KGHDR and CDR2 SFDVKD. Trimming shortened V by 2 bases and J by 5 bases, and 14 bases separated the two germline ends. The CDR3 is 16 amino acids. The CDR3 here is CATSDYPGRRTGELFF. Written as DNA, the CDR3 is TGTGCCACCAGTGATTACCCAGGGCGGAGAACCGGGGAGCTGTTTTTT.

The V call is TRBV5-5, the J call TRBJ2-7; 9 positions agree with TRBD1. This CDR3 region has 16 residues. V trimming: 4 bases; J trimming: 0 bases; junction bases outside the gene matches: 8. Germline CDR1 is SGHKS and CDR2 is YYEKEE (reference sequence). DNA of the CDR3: TGTGCCAGCAGCAGTGGCGGGACAGGGAGCTCCTACGAGCAGTACTTC. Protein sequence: CASSSGGTGSSYEQYF.

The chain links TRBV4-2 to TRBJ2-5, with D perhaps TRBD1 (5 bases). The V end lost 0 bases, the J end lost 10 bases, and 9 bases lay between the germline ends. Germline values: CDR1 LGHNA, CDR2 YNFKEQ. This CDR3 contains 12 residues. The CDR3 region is CASSQEGVSQYF. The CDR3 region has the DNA TGTGCCAGCAGCCAAGAAGGGGTGAGCCAGTACTTC.

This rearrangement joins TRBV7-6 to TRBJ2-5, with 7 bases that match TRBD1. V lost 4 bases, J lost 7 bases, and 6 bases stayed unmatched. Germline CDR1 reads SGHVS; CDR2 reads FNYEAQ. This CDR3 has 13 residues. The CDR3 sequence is CASSSNRGMTQYF. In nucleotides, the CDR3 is TGTGCCAGCAGCTCGAACAGGGGTATGACCCAGTACTTC. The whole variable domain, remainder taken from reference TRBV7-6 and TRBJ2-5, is GAGVSQSPRYKVTKRGQDVALRCDPISGHVSLYWYRQALGQGPEFLTYFNYEAQQDKSGLPNDRFSAERPEGSISTLTIQRTEQRDSAMYRCASSSNRGMTQYFGPGTRLLVL.

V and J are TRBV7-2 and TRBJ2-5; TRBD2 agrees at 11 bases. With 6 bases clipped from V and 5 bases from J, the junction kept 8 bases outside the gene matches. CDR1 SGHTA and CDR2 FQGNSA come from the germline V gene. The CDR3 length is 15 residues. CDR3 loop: CASRSRTSGWETQYF. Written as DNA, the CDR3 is TGTGCCAGCAGATCAAGGACTAGCGGGTGGGAGACCCAGTACTTC.

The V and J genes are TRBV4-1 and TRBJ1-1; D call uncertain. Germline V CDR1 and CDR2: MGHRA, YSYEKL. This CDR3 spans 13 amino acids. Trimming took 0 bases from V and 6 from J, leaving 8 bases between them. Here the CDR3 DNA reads TGCGCCAGCAGCCAAGATGTGTCCTCTGAAGCTTTCTTT. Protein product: CASSQDVSSEAFF.